Below, 32 T cell receptor beta chains from the same sample are listed, as sequenced in a study of spatial heterogeneity in lung cancer. TCRdb ran MiXCR on the 5' RACE reads and lists one entry per CDR3 protein. Among fewer than 20,000 distinct CDR3 sequences listed, around 7.1% were seen once. General study points: In tumors, expanded intratumoral alpha and beta TCR counts tracked mutation counts.

As for time point: sample taken at primary tumor resection. The antigens of these receptors remain unknown. The source material was lung tumor tissue, sampled at surgery. These TCRs come from a female donor with early-stage non-small cell lung cancer.

In its sample, this clonotype is medium-sized (0.01 to 0.1%). This beta chain is off target for a library built for alpha chains, so its abundance means little. The genes are TRBV20-1 and TRBJ2-7; 10 bases map to TRBD1. The CDR3 spans 15 residues. The germline CDR1 and CDR2 sequences are DFQATT and SNEGSKA (reference sequence). The V gene end was trimmed by 5 bases and the J gene end by 2 bases; junction bases not matched to a gene: 9. The CDR3 sequence is CSAFDPGQGTYEQYF. The CDR3 bases are TGCAGTGCTTTTGACCCGGGACAGGGGACCTACGAGCAGTACTTC.

As concerns this clonotype: This beta chain came through as a stray read in a library set up for alpha chains, and its size says little. The chain joins TRBV20-1 to TRBJ2-5; 9 nucleotides agree with TRBD1. Germline V gene lookup returns CDR1 DFQATT and CDR2 SNEGSKA (reference sequence). Trimming cost V 5 bases and J 6 bases; bases outside gene matches: 4. The CDR3 is 12 residues long. In nucleotides, the CDR3 is TGCAGTGCTGGACAGGGGCGAAAGACCCAGTACTTC. Translating gives CSAGQGRKTQYF.

About this clonotype: Little can be read into the size of this beta chain, an off-target read in a library designed for alpha chains. The chain employs TRBV6-5 and TRBJ1-5; the D gene is possibly TRBD1 (6 bases). The CDR3 spans 15 residues. Trimming took 5 bases from V and 3 from J, leaving 14 bases between them. Germline CDR1 and CDR2: MNHEY and SVGAGI. DNA for the CDR3: TGTGCCAGCAGTGGCATCAGGGGTCCCAATCAGCCCCAGCATTTT. Translated, it gives CASSGIRGPNQPQHF.

This clonotype was detected many times. This beta chain appears as a stray read in a library generated for alpha chains; its size is not informative. The chain combines TRBV3-1 with TRBJ1-5; no firm D call. The V end was cut by 0 bases, the J end by 5 bases, with 5 bases between. The CDR3 extends over 13 amino acids. CDR1 and CDR2 from the germline V gene are LGHDT and YNNKEL (reference sequence). In nucleotides, the CDR3 is TGTGCCAGCAGCCAAGATATCCATCAGCCCCAGCATTTT. It yields the protein CASSQDIHQPQHF.

This clonotype came up many times. This beta chain is a stray read from a library made for alpha chains; its abundance is not meaningful. The rearrangement joins TRBV28 to TRBJ2-5, with 7 bases fitting TRBD1. The germline gives CDR1 MDHEN, CDR2 SYDVKM. The CDR3 loop spans 16 amino acids. The V segment lost 7 bases and the J segment 5 bases; nucleotides outside the gene matches: 16. CDR3 coding DNA: TGTGCCAGCACCAATTACAGGGGCCGGCCCCCCGAGACCCAGTACTTC. It yields the protein CASTNYRGRPPETQYF.

This clonotype has a count of ten or more. For a library built for alpha chains, this beta chain is a stray read; little rests on its size. The J gene is TRBJ2-7, the V gene TRBV5-1; D could derive from TRBD1 or TRBD2 (6 bases each). Per the germline V gene, CDR1 is SGHRS and CDR2 is YFSETQ. The germline V and J ends were trimmed by 4 bases and 7 bases, with 24 bases remaining between them. This CDR3 is 16 amino acids long. The CDR3 spells CASSPGFGGDVGEQYF. CDR3 nucleotide sequence: TGCGCCAGCAGCCCCGGGTTCGGGGGCGACGTTGGGGAGCAGTACTTC.

This clonotype was recorded at least ten times. With the library built for alpha chains, this beta chain is off target and its frequency is not meaningful. The chain carries TRBV29-1 and TRBJ2-5; D is uncertain. This CDR3 spans 14 amino acids. Trimming took off 6 bases at V and 5 bases at J, with 19 bases between the two ends. CDR1 and CDR2 (germline): SQVTM, ANQGSEA. The CDR3 nucleotides are TGCAGCGTCGCGCCGCCCGATTTGCGGGAGACCCAGTACTTC. Protein sequence: CSVAPPDLRETQYF.

This clonotype was observed at least ten times. The library was built for alpha chains, so this beta chain is an off-target read and its size means little. CDR3 in amino acids: CASSYSPDKGAVHASTDTQYF. The CDR3 DNA reads as TGTGCCAGCAGTTACTCCCCCGACAAGGGTGCAGTCCATGCTAGCACAGATACGCAGTATTTT. The chain employs TRBV6-5 and TRBJ2-3; D remains unclear. In germline, CDR1 is MNHEY, CDR2 SVGAGI. Trimming cost V 0 bases and J 0 bases, with 25 bases left between them. The CDR3 is made up of 21 amino acids.

In this sample, this clonotype turned up many times. With the library built for alpha chains, this beta chain is off target and its frequency is not meaningful. The chain recombines TRBV2 with TRBJ2-3; D may be TRBD2 (5 bases). The V and J ends lost 7 bases and 1 base respectively, with 9 bases between them. CDR1 and CDR2 from the germline V gene are SNHLY and FYNNEI. The CDR3 extends over 13 amino acids. CDR3 region: CASIIARTDTQYF. The CDR3 DNA sequence: TGTGCCAGCATTATAGCGCGCACAGATACGCAGTATTTT.

In this sample, this clonotype turned up many times. A library made for alpha chains picked up this beta chain off target, so its size means little. The chain has TRBV24-1 and TRBJ2-3; 7 positions match TRBD1. The CDR3 is 16 amino acids. V lost 1 base and J lost 2; bases outside the gene matches: 5. Germline V gene data show CDR1 as KGHDR and CDR2 as SFDVKD. This chain's CDR3 is CATSDLGGENTDTQYF. The CDR3 region has the DNA TGTGCCACCAGTGATTTAGGGGGCGAGAACACAGATACGCAGTATTTT.

This clonotype was recorded many times. This beta chain came through as a stray read in a library set up for alpha chains, and its size says little. V gene TRBV28 combines with J gene TRBJ2-7; 9 bases are a match to TRBD1. This CDR3 region has 13 residues. The J segment lost 6 bases and the V segment lost 6 bases, leaving 6 bases of the junction unmatched. The germline CDR1 and CDR2 sequences are MDHEN and SYDVKM. The CDR3 loop is CASRGQGMGEQYF. The DNA for the CDR3 is TGTGCCAGCAGGGGACAGGGAATGGGCGAGCAGTACTTC.

This clonotype appeared many times. Since it is a stray read in a library aimed at alpha chains, this beta chain has a size that is not meaningful. The chain employs TRBV10-3 and TRBJ1-3, with D possibly TRBD1 on 5 matching bases. V lost 8 bases to trimming and J lost 0 bases, with 17 bases between them. CDR3 length equals 16 residues. Germline V lookup: CDR1 ENHRY, CDR2 SYGVKD. This CDR3 is CAIASRGISSGNTIYF. The CDR3 coding sequence is TGTGCCATCGCTTCCCGGGGGATCAGCTCTGGAAACACCATATATTTT.

In its sample, this clonotype was seen a few times. A library prepared for alpha chains yielded this beta chain as an off-target read; its size is of little meaning. This sequence joins TRBV29-1 and TRBJ2-3; 8 positions agree with TRBD2. CDR1 and CDR2 (germline): SQVTM, ANQGSEA. The CDR3 covers 13 residues. V lost 4 bases to trimming and J lost 8 bases; unmatched junction nucleotides: 8. CDR3: CSVGSGEPPTQYF. Written as DNA, the CDR3 is TGCAGCGTTGGTAGCGGGGAACCTCCTACGCAGTATTTT.

A few counts support this clonotype. This beta chain is off target for a library built for alpha chains, so its abundance means little. This chain connects TRBV20-1 to TRBJ1-5; D not resolved. This CDR3 comprises 17 residues. Per germline, CDR1 DFQATT and CDR2 SNEGSKA (reference sequence). V lost 3 bases and J lost 0, with 18 bases in between. The CDR3 DNA is TGCAGTGCTAGCTCTAAGGGAGCTCATGTTAGCAATCAGCCCCAGCATTTT. It translates to CSASSKGAHVSNQPQHF.

This clonotype showed up many times. This beta chain turned up in a library designed for alpha chains; as an off-target read, its abundance says little. The V gene is TRBV6-2 or TRBV6-3, the J gene TRBJ1-1; D perhaps matches TRBD1 (6 bases). Trimming took off 6 bases at V and 1 base at J, with 15 bases between the two ends. Germline loops: CDR1 MNHEY, CDR2 SVGEGT. The CDR3 is 15 amino acids. The CDR3 loop reads CASRAYGGQNTEAFF. CDR3 coding DNA: TGTGCCAGCAGGGCCTACGGGGGACAGAACACTGAAGCTTTCTTT.

About this clonotype itself: The library was prepared for alpha chains; this beta chain is a stray read, so its frequency means little. V and J are TRBV5-4 and TRBJ1-4; D is uncertain. V was shortened by 7 bases and J by 4 bases, with 11 bases between the two germline ends. In germline, CDR1 is SGHNT, CDR2 YYREEE (reference sequence). This CDR3 has 13 residues. The CDR3 DNA reads as TGTGCCAGCGGGCGGGATCTTAATGAAAAACTGTTTTTT. Encoded protein: CASGRDLNEKLFF.

This clonotype occurred many times. This beta chain came through as a stray read in a library set up for alpha chains, and its size says little. The V call is TRBV5-1, the J call TRBJ2-3; 7 nucleotides agree with TRBD1. Looked up from germline, CDR1 is SGHRS and CDR2 is YFSETQ. Trimming took 4 bases from V and 3 from J; bases not matched to a gene: 5. CDR3 length: 14 amino acids. The CDR3 DNA reads as TGCGCCAGCAGCACCCGACAGGGAACAGATACGCAGTATTTT. Its protein is CASSTRQGTDTQYF.

About this clonotype: The germline gene is not matched at one end of the junction; a read error may be the cause. Being off target in a library aimed at alpha chains, this beta chain has a size of little meaning. The V gene is TRBV23-1, the J gene TRBJ2-2; D might be TRBD2 (5 bases). TRBV23-1 is treated as an ORF (open reading frame) with a function not yet certain. The CDR3 is made up of 15 amino acids. As DNA, the CDR3 is TGCGCCAGCAGTCACCGCCTGATTGAACACCGGGGAGCTGTTTTT. Translated: CASSHRLIEHRGAVF.

This clonotype was picked up many times. The size of this beta chain means little, since it is a stray read in a library made for alpha chains. V and J are TRBV28 and TRBJ1-5; the D gene is possibly TRBD1 (6 bases). V was pared by 6 bases and J by 5 bases, with 17 bases between. The CDR3 loop spans 15 amino acids. CDR1 MDHEN and CDR2 SYDVKM come from the germline V gene. CDR3 region: CASSPLDSGDQPQHF. DNA of the CDR3: TGTGCCAGCAGCCCCTTGGACAGTGGGGATCAGCCCCAGCATTTT.

At least ten counts were recorded for this clonotype. Since the library was made to target alpha chains, this beta chain is a stray read and its abundance is not meaningful. The chain employs TRBV10-3 and TRBJ2-5; 13 bases match TRBD2. The V segment lost 6 bases and the J segment 5 bases; nucleotides outside the gene matches: 12. Germline V gene sequence: CDR1 ENHRY, CDR2 SYGVKD. The CDR3 spans 17 residues. The CDR3 nucleotides are TGTGCCATCAGATATGGACTAGCGGGGGCCCTTGGGGAGACCCAGTACTTC. This gives the protein CAIRYGLAGALGETQYF.

This clonotype was seen only once. As an off-target read in a library built for alpha chains, this beta chain has a frequency of little significance. J is TRBJ2-1 and V is TRBV11-1; 7 positions agree with TRBD2. Germline lookup yields CDR1 SGHAT and CDR2 FQDESV (reference sequence). This CDR3 spans 14 amino acids. Trimming cost V 4 bases and J 10 bases; bases outside gene matches: 10. This chain's CDR3 is CASSSWGGRSEQFF. In DNA form, the CDR3 reads TGTGCCAGCAGCTCCTGGGGCGGGAGAAGCGAGCAGTTCTTC. Complete variable domain (other parts from reference TRBV11-1 and TRBJ2-1): EAEVAQSPRYKITEKSQAVAFWCDPISGHATLYWYRQILGQGPELLVQFQDESVVDDSQLPKDRFSAERLKGVDSTLKIQPAELGDSAMYLCASSSWGGRSEQFFGPGTRLTVL.

Ten or more counts support this clonotype. For a library built for alpha chains, this beta chain is a stray read; little rests on its size. J is TRBJ1-5 and V is TRBV18, with 8 bases that match TRBD1. Unmatched junction bases numbered 2, after V lost 1 base and J lost 9 bases. CDR1 and CDR2 (germline): KGHSH, LQKENI. This CDR3 region has 13 residues. The DNA of the CDR3 is TGTGCCAGCTCACCACACGACAGGGGGCCCCAGCATTTT. Its translation is CASSPHDRGPQHF.

This clonotype is medium-sized. The library was built for alpha chains, so this beta chain is an off-target read and its size means little. The chain couples TRBV29-1 to TRBJ2-4, with TRBD2 as a possible D gene (7 bases). Trimming took off 4 bases at V and 6 bases at J, with 13 bases between the two ends. Germline V gene data show CDR1 as SQVTM and CDR2 as ANQGSEA. The CDR3 length is 13 residues. In DNA, the CDR3 is TGCAGCGTTGCTACGGGGGGCGGAAACATTCAGTACTTC. This codes for CSVATGGGNIQYF.

As regards this clonotype: Because the library targeted alpha chains, this beta chain is an off-target read whose size means little. This chain joins TRBV20-1 and TRBJ2-1, with 9 positions matching TRBD1. From germline, CDR1 is DFQATT and CDR2 SNEGSKA (reference sequence). With 6 bases clipped from V and 4 bases from J, the junction kept 7 bases outside the gene matches. The CDR3 covers 14 residues. Here the CDR3 reads CSADPGTGYNEQFF. The CDR3 DNA is TGCAGTGCAGACCCCGGGACAGGGTACAATGAGCAGTTCTTC.

This clonotype was recorded at least ten times. This beta chain appears as a stray read in a library generated for alpha chains; its size is not informative. V and J are TRBV28 and TRBJ2-3; D possibly uses TRBD1 or TRBD2 (6 bases each). This CDR3 comprises 14 residues. Germline CDR1 and CDR2: MDHEN and SYDVKM. V was trimmed by 4 bases and J by 5 bases, leaving 13 bases between them. The CDR3 here is CASSYRGAGDTQYF. The CDR3 DNA follows: TGTGCCAGCAGTTATAGGGGGGCCGGAGATACGCAGTATTTT.

This clonotype was detected ten times or more. The library was prepared for alpha chains; this beta chain is a stray read, so its frequency means little. The J gene is TRBJ2-3, the V gene TRBV20-1; 12 bases are a match to TRBD2. The trim removed 2 bases at V and 2 bases at J, leaving 5 bases unmatched. From germline, CDR1 is DFQATT and CDR2 SNEGSKA (reference sequence). There are 16 residues in the CDR3. This chain's CDR3 is CSARPTSGGFTDTQYF. For the CDR3, the DNA is TGCAGTGCTAGACCTACTAGCGGGGGGTTCACAGATACGCAGTATTTT.

This clonotype was seen repeatedly, ten times or more. This beta chain is a stray read from a library made for alpha chains; its abundance is not meaningful. V and J are TRBV27 and TRBJ1-5; TRBD1 matches 10 bases. The V gene end was trimmed by 5 bases and the J gene end by 5 bases; junction bases not matched to a gene: 15. Germline CDR1 reads MNHEY; CDR2 reads SMNVEV (reference sequence). The CDR3 totals 18 residues. CDR3 sequence reads: CASSPGTGVPLADQPQHF. The CDR3 DNA reads TGTGCCAGCAGTCCGGGGACAGGGGTCCCCTTGGCCGATCAGCCCCAGCATTTT.

This clonotype came up many times. A library prepared for alpha chains yielded this beta chain as an off-target read; its size is of little meaning. The rearrangement uses TRBV7-2 and TRBJ2-2; D gene unclear. CDR1 SGHTA and CDR2 FQGNSA come from the germline V gene. CDR3 size: 14 residues. Deletions cut 3 bases from V and 2 bases from J, with 7 bases between. The CDR3 is CASSLNYNTGELFF. CDR3 DNA: TGTGCCAGCAGCTTGAACTATAACACCGGGGAGCTGTTTTTT.

This clonotype is categorized as medium-sized (0.01 to 0.1%). This beta chain is a stray sequence in a library constructed for alpha chains; its clone size is not meaningful. V gene TRBV20-1 combines with J gene TRBJ1-1; D remains unclear. This CDR3 spans 13 amino acids. In germline, CDR1 is DFQATT, CDR2 SNEGSKA (reference sequence). Between the trimmed V and J ends, which lost 1 base and 3 bases, there was a span of 9 bases. CDR3 loop: CSARVQQYTEAFF. The CDR3 DNA reads as TGCAGTGCTAGAGTACAGCAGTACACTGAAGCTTTCTTT.

This clonotype was recorded many times. With the library built for alpha chains, this beta chain is off target and its frequency is not meaningful. The genes are TRBV28 and TRBJ1-6; no firm D call. CDR1 is MDHEN, CDR2 SYDVKM, per germline. V shed 7 bases and J shed 7 bases, with 8 bases lying between them. The CDR3 length is 12 residues. The CDR3 DNA reads TGTGCCAGCATGACGGTCAATTCACCCCTCCACTTT. This encodes CASMTVNSPLHF.

This clonotype was counted ten times or more. The library was built for alpha chains, so this beta chain is an off-target read and its size means little. CDR3 DNA sequence: TGTGCCAGCAGCTTAAGTACCCCCTTAGCCACGTACAATGAGCAGTTCTTC. This sequence encodes CASSLSTPLATYNEQFF. V and J are TRBV11-2 and TRBJ2-1; D not resolved. The V and J ends lost 2 bases and 4 bases respectively, with 18 bases between them. Looked up from germline, CDR1 is SGHAT and CDR2 is FQNNGV. The CDR3 is 17 residues long.

This clonotype was detected many times. A library made for alpha chains picked up this beta chain off target, so its size means little. V and J are TRBV6-2 or TRBV6-3 and TRBJ2-3, with D possibly matching TRBD2 (6 bases). V was cut by 2 bases and J by 1 base, with 16 bases left in between. This CDR3 comprises 17 residues. Germline V gene sequence: CDR1 MNHEY, CDR2 SVGEGT. The CDR3 DNA reads as TGTGCCAGCAGTTACCCCCGGGGGTCACGGCGCACAGATACGCAGTATTTT. As protein: CASSYPRGSRRTDTQYF.